These 3 T cell receptor beta chains share one sample of origin, sequenced in a study of T cells in Graves' hyperthyroidism and ophthalmopathy. Researchers took RNA transcripts and amplified the TCR beta CDR3 regions from them. In the first-round RT-PCR of the TCR CDR3, the HTBI primer set was used. TCRdb used MiXCR to reprocess the multiplex PCR reads, holding one entry per CDR3 protein. The sample contains some 350,000 distinct CDR3 sequences, roughly 15% of which appear only once. Sample: blood. These TCRs come from a woman aged 60-75 years with Graves' ophthalmopathy.

This clonotype was counted between two and nine times. This chain links TRBV9 with TRBJ2-1, with a tentative D call TRBD1 (5 bases). The V end was cut by 0 bases, the J end by 6 bases, with 13 bases between. This CDR3 comprises 15 residues. Germline CDR1 and CDR2: SGDLS and YYNGEE. CDR3 in amino acids: CASSVGGADINEQFF. CDR3 nucleotides: TGTGCCAGCAGCGTAGGGGGCGCCGATATCAATGAGCAGTTCTTC.

This clonotype was recorded at least ten times. V gene TRBV28 combines with J gene TRBJ2-4; 7 bases fit TRBD1. Germline V gives CDR1 MDHEN, CDR2 SYDVKM. V gave up 2 bases and J gave up 5 bases; unmatched junction bases: 6. CDR3 length equals 15 residues. The CDR3 sequence: CASSLKQGLENIQYF. DNA for the CDR3: TGTGCCAGCAGTTTAAAACAGGGGCTTGAAAACATTCAGTACTTC.

At least ten counts were recorded for this clonotype. The chain carries TRBV29-1 and TRBJ1-1; possible D gene TRBD1, 5 bases. Germline values: CDR1 SQVTM, CDR2 ANQGSEA. V lost 7 bases and J 5 bases, leaving 14 bases between the germline ends. The CDR3 spans 12 residues. The CDR3 DNA is TGCAGCGCCGTAGGGGCGCGGACTGAAGCTTTCTTT. This gives the protein CSAVGARTEAFF.